Detailed here is one T cell receptor (beta chain). Its antigen remains unidentified. The data stem from a study of cytomegalovirus exposure and HLA in healthy donors. This CDR3 contains 18 residues. The germline V gene has CDR1 LGHNT and CDR2 FRNRAP. With 3 bases removed from V and 0 bases from J, the gap between germline ends came to 15 bases. PCR primers comprised 60 Vbeta and 13 Jbeta primers. Libraries were prepared by immunoSEQ multiplex PCR; TCRdb keeps only in-frame clonotypes and omits some of them. The table lists 150,000 to 190,000 clones, approximately 79% of them singletons. This cohort consisted of healthy bone marrow donors. Study conclusions and caveats: A later analysis linked a missense variant in DCLRE1C to the trimming of TCR beta V and J genes. Serostatus for CMV was the only available immune exposure information. Roughly uniform depth of sequencing across donors was assumed in presence/absence analyses.

This receptor was identified in a woman aged 50 to 65 in good health and CMV-seropositive. Material: PBMCs. The genes are TRBV12-5 and TRBJ2-6; possibly TRBD1 for D (5 bases). CDR3 in DNA: TGTGCTAGTGGTTTCTGGGTGGACACGCTCTCTGGGGCCAACGTCCTGACTTTC. Translation: CASGFWVDTLSGANVLTF.